The 9 T cell receptor beta chains in this list originate from one sample, sequenced in a study of blood T cell repertoires in COVID-19. Clones were read by immunoSEQ multiplex PCR, and TCRdb kept only the in-frame ones, dropping some. The sample holds about 140,000 clones; 79% are singletons and the top ten take under 4.5%. The sample taken for sequencing was peripheral blood. The receptors stem from a man in his sixties with acute or convalescent COVID-19.

V and J are TRBV28 and TRBJ2-5; a possible D gene is TRBD2 (6 bases). Germline values: CDR1 MDHEN, CDR2 SYDVKM. The CDR3 is 16 residues long. The V end lost 6 bases, the J end lost 3 bases, and 20 bases lay between the germline ends. The DNA of the CDR3 is TGTGCCAGCAGCCAGAGTAGCGGTAGAATCAAAGAGACCCAGTACTTC. Protein: CASSQSSGRIKETQYF.

The chain combines TRBV7-2 with TRBJ1-5; 7 bases are shared with TRBD1. V shed 1 base and J 6 bases; nucleotides not matched to a gene: 3. Looked up from germline, CDR1 is SGHTA and CDR2 is FQGNSA. CDR3 length: 14 amino acids. The CDR3 region is CASSLGGGTQPQHF. The CDR3 DNA sequence: TGTGCCAGCAGCTTAGGAGGGGGCACTCAGCCCCAGCATTTT.

This clone was detected a few times. The chain combines TRBV6-5 with TRBJ1-1; 7 bases align to TRBD1. Germline trimming cut 7 bases from V and 1 base from J; bases unmatched to any gene: 6. There are 14 residues in the CDR3. Germline-derived CDR1 and CDR2 are MNHEY and SVGAGI. The CDR3: CASIRQGRNTEAFF. CDR3 sequence (DNA): TGTGCCAGCATCCGACAGGGAAGGAACACTGAAGCTTTCTTT.

The chain links TRBV29-1 to TRBJ1-1; TRBD1 agrees at 7 bases. The CDR3 has 12 amino acids. Per germline, CDR1 SQVTM and CDR2 ANQGSEA. V dropped 4 bases and J dropped 7; count of bases not matched to a gene: 6. CDR3 amino acids: CSVGVRDSEAFF. The CDR3, as DNA: TGCAGCGTTGGAGTCCGGGACAGTGAAGCTTTCTTT. Full variable domain (missing parts from reference TRBV29-1 and TRBJ1-1): SAVISQKPSRDICQRGTSLTIQCQVDSQVTMMFWYRQQPGQSLTLIATANQGSEATYESGFVIDKFPISRPNLTFSTLTVSNMSPEDSSIYLCSVGVRDSEAFFGQGTRLTVV.

This clone was counted a few times. This chain connects TRBV4-2 to TRBJ2-1; 8 positions match TRBD1. The length of the CDR3 is 16 residues. CDR1 LGHNA and CDR2 YNFKEQ come from the germline V gene. With 3 bases clipped from V and 6 bases from J, the junction kept 10 bases outside the gene matches. The CDR3 is CASSQEDRAPPNEQFF. CDR3 sequence (DNA): TGTGCCAGCAGCCAGGAGGACAGGGCCCCCCCCAATGAGCAGTTCTTC.

The chain employs TRBV6-2 or TRBV6-3 and TRBJ2-2, with 7 bases fitting TRBD1. V dropped 5 bases and J dropped 0; count of bases not matched to a gene: 0. The CDR3 totals 14 residues. CDR1 is MNHEY, CDR2 SVGEGT, per germline. The CDR3 protein is CASSTGANTGELFF. The CDR3 nucleotides read TGTGCCAGCAGTACAGGGGCGAACACCGGGGAGCTGTTTTTT.

There are a few counts of this clone. This chain joins TRBV5-1 and TRBJ1-6, with 9 bases that match TRBD1. The CDR3 runs to 14 residues. J lost 12 bases, V lost 9 bases, and 13 bases had no gene match. The V gene's germline CDR1 is SGHRS and CDR2 YFSETQ. The CDR3 bases are TGCGCCACCCAAGCAGGGACAGGGCAGGGACCCCTCCACTTT. The encoded protein is CATQAGTGQGPLHF.

The rearrangement joins TRBV7-3 to TRBJ2-2; D unresolved. V was cut by 1 base and J by 0 bases, with 9 bases left in between. Germline V gene data show CDR1 as SGHTA and CDR2 as FQGTGA. This CDR3 comprises 16 residues. CDR3 region: CASSLMGTPNTGELFF. The CDR3 DNA reads as TGTGCCAGCAGCTTAATGGGCACCCCGAACACCGGGGAGCTGTTTTTT. The variable domain in full, with the rest retrieved from reference TRBV7-3 and TRBJ2-2, is GAGVSQTPSNKVTEKGKYVELRCDPISGHTALYWYRQSLGQGPEFLIYFQGTGAADDSGLPNDRFFAVRPEGSVSTLKIQRTERGDSAVYLCASSLMGTPNTGELFFGEGSRLTVL.

The chain carries TRBV28 and TRBJ2-1; TRBD1 agrees at 7 bases. Per germline, CDR1 MDHEN and CDR2 SYDVKM. There are 14 residues in the CDR3. Germline trimming cut 8 bases from V and 3 bases from J; bases unmatched to any gene: 7. CDR3: CASGGQQNYNEQFF. In nucleotides, the CDR3 is TGTGCCAGCGGGGGACAGCAAAACTACAATGAGCAGTTCTTC.